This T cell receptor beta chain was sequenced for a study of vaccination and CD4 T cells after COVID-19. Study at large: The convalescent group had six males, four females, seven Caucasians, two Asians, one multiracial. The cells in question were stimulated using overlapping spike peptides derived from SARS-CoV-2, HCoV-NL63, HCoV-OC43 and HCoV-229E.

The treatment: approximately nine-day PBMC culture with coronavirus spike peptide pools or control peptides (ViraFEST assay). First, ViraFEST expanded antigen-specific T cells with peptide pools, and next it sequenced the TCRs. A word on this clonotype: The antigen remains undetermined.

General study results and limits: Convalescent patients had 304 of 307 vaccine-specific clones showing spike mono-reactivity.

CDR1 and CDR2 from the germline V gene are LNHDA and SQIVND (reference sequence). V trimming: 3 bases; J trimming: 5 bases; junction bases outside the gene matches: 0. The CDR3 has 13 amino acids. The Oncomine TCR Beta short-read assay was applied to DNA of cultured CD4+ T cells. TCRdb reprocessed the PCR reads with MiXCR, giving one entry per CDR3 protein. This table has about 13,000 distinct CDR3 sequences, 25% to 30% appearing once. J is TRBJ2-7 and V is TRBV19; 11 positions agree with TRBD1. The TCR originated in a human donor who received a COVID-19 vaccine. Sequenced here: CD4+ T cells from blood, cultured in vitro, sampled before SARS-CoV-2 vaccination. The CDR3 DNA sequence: TGTGCCAGTAGTATGGGACAGGGGGACGAGCAGTACTTC. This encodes CASSMGQGDEQYF. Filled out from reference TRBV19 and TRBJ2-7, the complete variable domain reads DGGITQSPKYLFRKEGQNVTLSCEQNLNHDAMYWYRQDPGQGLRLIYYSQIVNDFQKGDIAEGYSVSREKKESFPLTVTSAQKNPTAFYLCASSMGQGDEQYFGPGTRLTVT.